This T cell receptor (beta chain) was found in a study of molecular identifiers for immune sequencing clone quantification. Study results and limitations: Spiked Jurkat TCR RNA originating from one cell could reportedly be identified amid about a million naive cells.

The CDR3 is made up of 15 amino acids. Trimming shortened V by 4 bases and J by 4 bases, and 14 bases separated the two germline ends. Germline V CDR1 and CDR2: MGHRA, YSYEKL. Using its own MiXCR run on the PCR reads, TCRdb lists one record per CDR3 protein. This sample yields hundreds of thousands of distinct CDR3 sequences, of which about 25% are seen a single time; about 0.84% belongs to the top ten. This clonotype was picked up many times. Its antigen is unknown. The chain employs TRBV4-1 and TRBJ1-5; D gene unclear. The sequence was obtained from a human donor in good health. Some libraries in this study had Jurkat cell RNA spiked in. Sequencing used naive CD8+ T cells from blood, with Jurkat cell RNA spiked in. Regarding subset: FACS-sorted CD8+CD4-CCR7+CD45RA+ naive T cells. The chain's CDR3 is CASSLEVGTNQPQHF. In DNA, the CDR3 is TGCGCCAGCAGCCTCGAAGTAGGTACGAATCAGCCCCAGCATTTT.